This TCR beta chain was observed in a study of OX40 agonist ivuxolimab in advanced cancers. Study-level background: Earlier anti-PD-1, anti-PD-L1 or anti-CTLA-4 therapy was permitted; roughly 40% had received some. Findings and limits, study-wide: The antigens recognized by the expanded peripheral T cells, that is their antigen specificity, were not determined.

Autoimmune disease history or systemic immunosuppression disqualified patients. Trimming shortened V by 6 bases and J by 13 bases, and 15 bases separated the two germline ends. The germline V gene has CDR1 MDHEN and CDR2 SYDVKM. This CDR3 is built from 12 residues. Details on this clone: Its antigen is not known.

TCRdb keeps only in-frame clones here, not all; method: immunoSEQ multiplex PCR. The sample shows 100,000 to 150,000 clones, about nine tenths of them seen only once. The sequenced sample was CD4+ or CD8+ T cells sorted from blood, obtained in a trial of the OX40 agonist ivuxolimab. The chain joins TRBV28 to TRBJ1-4, with D uncertain. This clonotype was sampled from an adult with an advanced solid tumor such as melanoma, head and neck, liver or kidney cancer. As DNA, the CDR3 is TGTGCCAGCAGCGGCCCCGTCACATCACTGTTTTTT. It codes for CASSGPVTSLFF.